The 5 T cell receptor beta chains reported below all come from one sample, sequenced in a study of beta chain features in type 1 diabetes. Expressed TCRB transcripts got sequenced, as all isolated RNA was reverse transcribed. Using immunoSEQ multiplex PCR, the repertoire was profiled, and TCRdb retains in-frame clones only, with some absent. The sample consists of 350,000 or so clones, around 20% of them appearing once. Source material: naive CD4+ T cells from blood. The receptor source for this set is a woman in her late teens or twenties in good health.

This clone came up a few times. The V call is TRBV5-1, the J call TRBJ2-7; 10 nucleotides line up with TRBD1. The CDR3 totals 14 residues. Germline values: CDR1 SGHRS, CDR2 YFSETQ. J was trimmed by 3 bases and V by 2 bases; bases with no gene match: 2. The CDR3 DNA reads TGCGCCAGCAGCTTCGGACAGGGGGACTACGAGCAGTACTTC. Translation: CASSFGQGDYEQYF.

The chain is built from TRBV2 and TRBJ2-3, with 7 bases that match TRBD1. Germline V gene data show CDR1 as SNHLY and CDR2 as FYNNEI. The CDR3 is 15 residues long. Losses at the gene ends were 5 bases for V and 4 bases for J; bases not matched to a gene: 9. This chain's CDR3 is CASSRDRVSADTQYF. The CDR3 nucleotides read TGTGCCAGCAGTCGCGACAGGGTATCGGCAGATACGCAGTATTTT.

The chain couples TRBV5-6 to TRBJ2-5; D is possibly TRBD2 (5 bases). The length of the CDR3 is 13 residues. CDR1 is SGHDT and CDR2 is YYEEEE in the germline V gene. V was shortened by 4 bases and J by 7 bases, with 14 bases between the two germline ends. The CDR3 loop is CASSPGYSWTQYF. The CDR3 DNA sequence: TGTGCCAGCAGCCCGGGGTACAGTTGGACCCAGTACTTC.

The chain joins TRBV30 to TRBJ1-1; D is ambiguous. Trimming pared 6 bases from V and 3 bases from J, leaving 11 bases between. CDR1 and CDR2 from the germline V gene are GTSNPN and SVGIG (reference sequence). The CDR3 loop spans 12 amino acids. CDR3 residues: CACHQDYTEAFF. DNA for the CDR3: TGTGCCTGCCATCAGGATTACACTGAAGCTTTCTTT.

V usage is TRBV20-1 and J usage is TRBJ1-3; D not certain. The CDR3 has 11 amino acids. V was cut by 5 bases and J by 4 bases, with 6 bases left in between. Per germline, CDR1 DFQATT and CDR2 SNEGSKA (reference sequence). The CDR3 here is CSARRGNTIYF. The CDR3, as DNA: TGCAGTGCTCGGCGGGGAAACACCATATATTTT.